This section outlines one T cell receptor (beta chain) sequence together with its context. The antigen is unknown. These data belong to a study of identical twins. Study-level findings and limits: Cross-sectional statistical analysis, not tracking of the same donors, underpinned the conclusions.

Every sampled donor was Caucasian and healthy. Template switching supplied a universal primer site; unique molecular identifiers were carried on the cDNA. TCRdb passed the 5' RACE reads through MiXCR, listing each CDR3 protein once. The sample lists hundreds of thousands of distinct CDR3 sequences; about 12% were seen once. V gave up 6 bases and J gave up 8 bases; unmatched junction bases: 8. This CDR3 has 14 amino acids. Germline V lookup: CDR1 SNHLY, CDR2 FYNNEI. The same sample was also studied in work on yellow fever vaccine responses in identical twins. That work states: Reportedly, twins showed a vaccine T cell response that looked partly convergent and partly personalized.

The sample was PBMCs. This clonotype originated in a woman aged 18-35 years in good health. The chain is built from TRBV2 and TRBJ2-1; 9 bases align to TRBD2. CDR3 amino acids: CASSLERGADEQFF. CDR3 DNA: TGTGCCAGCAGCCTTGAGCGGGGGGCCGATGAGCAGTTCTTC.